This TCR beta chain derives from a study of read filtering for tumor transcriptome and immune sequencing. Overall study: Mean patient age was about 66 years, range about 47 to 85; 17 male, roughly 14 female.

General study results and limits: IR-seq captured clonotypes deeper and more reliably than RNA-seq.

At the time of active disease, bone marrow was collected from every patient. This clonotype was found many times. Its antigen remains unknown. The V end was cut by 8 bases, the J end by 0 bases, with 11 bases between. Germline values: CDR1 SEHNR, CDR2 FQNEAQ (reference sequence). The CDR3 extends over 14 amino acids. This library used approximately 0.4 ug RNA and molecular barcoded adaptors spanning alpha/delta and beta/gamma chains. TCRdb passed the reads through MiXCR, listing each CDR3 protein once. The sample records roughly 130,000 distinct CDR3 sequences, over 10% being singletons. The sample consisted of a population of CD138-negative cells sorted from bone marrow. This receptor was obtained from a donor over 35 with multiple myeloma. J is TRBJ2-1 and V is TRBV7-9; weak D call: TRBD1 (7 bases). CDR3 protein: CASGQGGSYNEQFF. CDR3 sequence (DNA): TGTGCCAGCGGCCAGGGGGGCTCCTACAATGAGCAGTTCTTC.